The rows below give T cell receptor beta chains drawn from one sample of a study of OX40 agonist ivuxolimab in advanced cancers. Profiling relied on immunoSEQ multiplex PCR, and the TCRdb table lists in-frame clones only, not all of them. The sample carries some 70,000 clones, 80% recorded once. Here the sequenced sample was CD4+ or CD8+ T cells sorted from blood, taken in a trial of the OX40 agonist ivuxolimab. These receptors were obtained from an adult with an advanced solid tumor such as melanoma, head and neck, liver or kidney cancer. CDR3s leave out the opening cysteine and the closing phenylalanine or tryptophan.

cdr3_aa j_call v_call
AWSLDRGSYGYT TRBJ1-2 TRBV30
ASSVGGSYNEQF TRBJ2-1 TRBV9
ASNPGQQTDTQY TRBJ2-3 TRBV7-9
ASSLDYANTEAF TRBJ1-1 TRBV7-2
ASSIKALVSYEQY TRBJ2-7 TRBV19
ASSVDLEGSEAF TRBJ1-1 TRBV5-4
ASSPLWDSNYGYT TRBJ1-2 TRBV7-9
ASSLGGVITDTQY TRBJ2-3 TRBV7-7
ASSMGGAAKNIQY TRBJ2-4 TRBV19
ASSLGILADEQF TRBJ2-1 TRBV7-2
ASSLDSSGREDTQY TRBJ2-3 TRBV11-3
ASSPGGTPAYEQY TRBJ2-7 TRBV5-1
AAGLAEPLFYNEQF TRBJ2-1 TRBV4-2
ASSASYRGKLF TRBJ1-4 TRBV2
ASSYGERGVDQPQH TRBJ1-5 TRBV6-5
ASSVAISAALY TRBJ1-3 TRBV9
ASSSSRATDTQY TRBJ2-3 TRBV5-4
ASSLETGTETQY TRBJ2-5 TRBV7-2
ASSYPGSYYEQY TRBJ2-7 TRBV7-2